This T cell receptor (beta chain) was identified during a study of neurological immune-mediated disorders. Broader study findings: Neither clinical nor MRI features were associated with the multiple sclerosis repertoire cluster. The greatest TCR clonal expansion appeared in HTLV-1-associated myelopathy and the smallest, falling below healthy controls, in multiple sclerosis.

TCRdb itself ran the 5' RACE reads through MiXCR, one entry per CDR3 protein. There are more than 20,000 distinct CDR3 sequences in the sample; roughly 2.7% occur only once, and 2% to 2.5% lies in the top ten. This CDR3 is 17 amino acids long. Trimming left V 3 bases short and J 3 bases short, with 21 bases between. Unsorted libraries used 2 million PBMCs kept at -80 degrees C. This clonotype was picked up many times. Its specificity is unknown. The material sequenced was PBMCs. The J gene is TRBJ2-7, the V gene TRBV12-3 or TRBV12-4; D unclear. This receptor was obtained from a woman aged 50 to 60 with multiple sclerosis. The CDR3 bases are TGTGCCAGCAGTTTGTCCCTTCGGGCGCAAACCGTCTACGAGCAGTACTTC. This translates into CASSLSLRAQTVYEQYF.